The entry that follows covers one T cell receptor (beta chain) sequence. Its antigen is not identified. The CDR3 consists of 13 residues. The germline CDR1 and CDR2 sequences are MNHEY and SVGAGI. This record belongs to a study of monozygotic twins with inflammatory bowel disease. TCRdb re-called the 5' RACE reads; every CDR3 protein appears as one record, without DNA. Here the sample table reports under 350,000 distinct CDR3 sequences. Study-wide findings and caveats: Similarity of repertoires did not differ between concordant and discordant twins, possibly from limited power.

The sequence derives from a human donor with ulcerative colitis or Crohn's disease, or a healthy co-twin of an affected twin (not recorded which). The sample was blood. This chain connects TRBV6-5 to TRBJ1-6; checking the TCRdb D call of TRBD1 is not possible without DNA. CDR3 loop: CASSTLGASPLHF.